The sequence of this TCR beta chain was determined in a study of cytomegalovirus exposure and HLA in healthy donors. CDR1 and CDR2 from the germline V gene are LNHDA and SQIVND (reference sequence). This CDR3 has 17 residues. The V gene lost 4 bases and the J gene lost 1 base, with 18 bases spanning the gap. The PCR ran on 60 Vbeta and 13 Jbeta primers. This table comes from immunoSEQ multiplex PCR, and its TCRdb copy is limited to in-frame clones, with some not included. The sample has some 270,000 clones, about 80% seen once. The chain has TRBV19 and TRBJ2-3; D might be TRBD2 (6 bases). The receptor comes from a girl aged 2 to 9 in good health and CMV-seronegative. Specimen: PBMCs. As DNA, the CDR3 is TGTGCCAGTAGTACCCGTCCCTACGGGGGACGCACAGATACGCAGTATTTT. Translation: CASSTRPYGGRTDTQYF.